This TCR beta chain was sequenced during a study of regulatory T cells in long-lasting Graves disease. This clonotype was counted many times. The antigen is not known. HTBI primers from iRepertoire and Arm-PCR of CDR3 regions yielded the TCR beta libraries. TCRdb fed the multiplex PCR reads into MiXCR, producing one record per CDR3 protein. Among some 230,000 distinct CDR3 sequences, around 19% were seen once, and the ten largest hold over 20%. With 2 bases removed from V and 1 base from J, the gap between germline ends came to 9 bases. The CDR3 is made up of 14 amino acids. Per the germline V gene, CDR1 is LGHDT and CDR2 is YNNKEL (reference sequence). This sample's time point: newly diagnosed GD, antithyroid drugs for less than 3 months. Making the TCR library involved RNA that had been extracted from PBMCs. Study findings and constraints: TCR diversity in persistent Graves' patients was below that of newly diagnosed ones.

The receptor was derived from a female donor with Graves disease. The source material was peripheral blood mononuclear cells (PBMCs), sampled at new diagnosis, from a patient treated with antithyroid drugs. The chain uses TRBV3-1 and TRBJ2-7; possible D gene TRBD1, 6 bases. The CDR3 here is CASSQLGQSYEQYF. The CDR3 DNA follows: TGTGCCAGCAGCCAACTTGGACAGTCCTACGAGCAGTACTTC.